The present T cell receptor beta chain was sequenced within a study of a mutant IDH1 vaccine in newly diagnosed glioma. TCRdb's table, derived via immunoSEQ multiplex PCR, lists solely in-frame clones and lacks some. The sample lists about 35,000 clones, 65% to 80% occurring once. Specified time point: baseline, week 1 (first vaccination visit). Treatment noted: pre-vaccination baseline after standard-of-care therapy. V dropped 3 bases and J dropped 2; count of bases not matched to a gene: 3. The V gene's germline CDR1 is SGDLS and CDR2 YYNGEE. The CDR3 contains 15 residues. This specimen was peripheral blood mononuclear cells (PBMCs), taken from a glioma patient treated with radiotherapy, temozolomide or both. This TCR was sampled from a man between 45 and 60 years old with glioma. Some clones in this sample may be carry-over from other donors' samples. The chain employs TRBV9 and TRBJ2-2; 8 nucleotides agree with TRBD2. CDR3 residues: CASSGREGNTGELFF. In nucleotides, the CDR3 is TGTGCCAGCAGCGGCCGGGAGGGTAACACCGGGGAGCTGTTTTTT.